This TCR beta chain was captured in a study of blood T cell repertoires in COVID-19. V dropped 4 bases and J dropped 4; count of bases not matched to a gene: 4. Germline V gene data show CDR1 as SNHLY and CDR2 as FYNNEI. This CDR3 comprises 13 residues. Only in-frame clones appear in the TCRdb table, and some are missing; sequencing was by immunoSEQ multiplex PCR. The profile shows 200,000 to 300,000 clones, about 85% of them singletons. This sequence was found in an elderly woman with acute or convalescent COVID-19. Sequences were obtained from peripheral blood. The chain carries TRBV2 and TRBJ2-7, with 7 bases identical to TRBD1. The CDR3 reads CASSADREYEQYF. CDR3 DNA sequence: TGTGCCAGCAGTGCAGACAGGGAATACGAGCAGTACTTC.